The present entry profiles one T cell receptor (beta chain) with its context. Its antigen target is currently unknown. Base qualities are missing; no much larger clone stands one base away. A patient counted as having stable Graves' hyperthyroidism if no progression to ophthalmopathy occurred over 18 months of follow-up. Hyperthyroidism patients were newly diagnosed, with disease duration under 2 months, and aged 18 to 65 years. Any patient with an uncontrolled infection, another autoimmune disease, pregnancy or lactation was excluded. Diagnoses were based on clinical symptoms, serum thyroxine and TRAb, thyroid ultrasound and orbital computed tomography. PBMCs were isolated from 10 ml of fresh peripheral blood by Ficoll-Paque density gradient centrifugation. Total RNA was extracted using Trizol reagent, and RNA quality was assessed on an Agilent 2100 Bioanalyzer. The entry originates in a study of T cells in Graves' hyperthyroidism and ophthalmopathy (dated 2019 in TCRdb). Study-wide context: Peripheral blood samples were taken at initial diagnosis, before any treatment was given. To identify TCR V-J signatures that set the groups apart, the researchers used a discovery cohort of 100 patients, made up of some 41 with Graves' ophthalmopathy and 55 to 65 with stable Graves' hyperthyroidism. Prospective prediction of ophthalmopathy was tested in an independent validation cohort of approximately 18 hyperthyroidism patients and some 17 patients who later progressed to ophthalmopathy. The 100 or so discovery patients were randomly split 7:3 into training and test sets. Thyroid tissue and blood T-cell repertoires from six Graves' hyperthyroidism patients were also compared in the study. Following sampling, methimazole starting at 30 mg daily was given to hyperthyroidism patients, and high-dose intravenous methylprednisolone was given to ophthalmopathy patients. The paper reports TCR Vbeta CDR3 sequencing of approximately 140 peripheral blood samples: 43 ophthalmopathy, fewer than 80 hyperthyroidism and 17 progressor patients. Overall results and qualifications from the work: A model built on a 13 V-J signature distinguished ophthalmopathy from stable hyperthyroidism, reaching about 88% sensitivity and approximately 81% specificity in cross-validation and 80%/75% in testing. During validation, the model predicted progression to ophthalmopathy a median of approximately six months ahead of onset, with almost 71% sensitivity and 72.22% specificity. Sample size was not statistically predetermined, and investigators were not blinded to group allocation. Most expanded thyroid clonotypes (frequency above 0.001) were also detected in blood, a finding suggesting that blood repertoires may reflect thyroid immune responses.

Sequences LNHDA (CDR1) and SQIVND (CDR2) are obtained from the germline V gene (reference sequence). The CDR3 starts with the cysteine, ends with the phenylalanine, and has 16 residues. CDR3 DNA is the only sequence kept; it has 48 bases, read in frame from the first base. V is pared back by 5 bases and J by 4 bases, with 18 bases lying between the germline termini. TCR beta CDR3 regions were amplified from RNA transcripts. A first-round RT-PCR of the TCR CDR3 used the HTBI primer set with the Qiagen OneStep RT-PCR kit. Libraries were constructed in a second round of multiplex PCR, after which size selection and purification were performed. Sequencing of the libraries was done on an Illumina HiSeq2000 using paired-end 100 bp reads. The authors' pipeline ran thus. SOAPnuke was used to process the raw data, throwing out any read that contained adapters or uncalled bases, had a mean Phred below 15, or lacked an exact constant-primer or identifier match. COPE v1.2.5 was used to merge high-quality paired reads, and clonotypes were defined as unique nucleotide sequences. Clonotypes were aligned to IMGT TRBV, TRBD and TRBJ reference segments using MiTCR v1.1. Analysis was restricted to V-J combinations with a frequency above 0.0001, which covered 98% to 99.2% of repertoires. A TCS score was defined as the ratio between F50 (clonal expansion) and ExV (chaos), using BLOSUM62-based TCRdist between CDR3 peptides within each V-J. Welch's t-statistics and random forest reduced 500 to 550 V-J features to 13, which were used in a naive Bayes classifier (R e1071). TCRdb ran its own pipeline on the public reads, namely fastp trimming at Q25 and MiXCR clone calling, and kept in-frame beta chains. One record per CDR3 amino acid sequence lists the most common genes and DNA. TCRdb, not the authors, supplied the V and J calls. This sample holds some 440,000 distinct CDR3 sequences; about a sixth were observed only once. In total, the top ten clones hold 14% of the sample.

The receptor was isolated from a woman younger than 35 with Graves' hyperthyroidism. The sequenced sample consisted of blood. This chain joins TRBV19 to TRBJ2-1; the D segment is perhaps TRBD1 or TRBD2, each sharing 5 matched bases. In nucleotides, the sequence is TGTGCCAGTAGTCCCGCGCCGGGGCGGTCTTACAATGAGCAGTTCTTC. It is translated as CASSPAPGRSYNEQFF.